Listed here are 6 T cell receptor beta chains from one sample, sequenced in a study of control samples from healthy donors and cancer patients. Using immunoSEQ multiplex PCR, the repertoire was profiled, and TCRdb retains in-frame clones only, with some absent. The sample holds more than 10,000 clones; more than 85% are singletons and the top ten take approximately 15%. Sequenced material: PBMCs. Receptors were obtained from a man of 80 years or more with lung cancer.

The V and J genes are TRBV29-1 and TRBJ2-3, with no clear D. This CDR3 comprises 10 residues. CDR1 is SQVTM and CDR2 is ANQGSEA in the germline V gene. V was cut by 3 bases and J by 5 bases, with 3 bases left in between. CDR3 in DNA: TGCAGCGTTGAGGTAGATACGCAGTATTTT. It codes for CSVEVDTQYF.

This rearrangement joins TRBV9 to TRBJ1-3; D perhaps matches TRBD1 (5 bases). The CDR3 is 14 residues long. V lost 0 bases and J lost 2, with 6 bases in between. Germline lookup yields CDR1 SGDLS and CDR2 YYNGEE. DNA for the CDR3: TGTGCCAGCAGCGTAGAAGGGGCTGGAAACACCATATATTTT. Its protein is CASSVEGAGNTIYF.

The chain has TRBV5-1 and TRBJ2-1; TRBD2 matches at 7 bases. The CDR3 covers 14 residues. Germline assignment: CDR1 SGHRS and CDR2 YFSETQ. The junction had 5 bases not matched to a gene; V was cut back by 4 bases and J by 4 bases. The CDR3 here is CASSAPGLYNEQFF. CDR3 DNA sequence: TGCGCCAGCAGCGCTCCGGGACTATACAATGAGCAGTTCTTC.

The CDR3 here is CASSSQESTYGYTF. The CDR3 DNA reads as TGCGCCAGCAGCTCACAGGAGTCTACCTATGGCTACACCTTC. The chain couples TRBV5-1 to TRBJ1-2, with a tentative D call TRBD1 (5 bases). The length of the CDR3 is 14 residues. CDR1 and CDR2 (germline): SGHRS, YFSETQ. V was pared by 3 bases and J by 4 bases, with 13 bases between.

This sequence joins TRBV10-3 and TRBJ1-1; D may be TRBD1 (5 bases). Germline V gene data show CDR1 as ENHRY and CDR2 as SYGVKD. Deletions cut 6 bases from V and 6 bases from J, with 17 bases between. The CDR3 sequence is 14 residues long. The chain's CDR3 is CAIRPTTDLSEAFF. For the CDR3, the DNA is TGTGCCATCAGACCTACGACAGACTTATCTGAAGCTTTCTTT.

V and J are TRBV7-9 and TRBJ1-4; no firm D call. Deletions cut 4 bases from V and 0 bases from J, with 12 bases between. CDR3 size: 16 residues. Germline V gives CDR1 SEHNR, CDR2 FQNEAQ (reference sequence). CDR3 residues: CASSSPKGATNEKLFF. The CDR3 region has the DNA TGTGCCAGCAGCTCCCCCAAGGGAGCAACTAATGAAAAACTGTTTTTT.